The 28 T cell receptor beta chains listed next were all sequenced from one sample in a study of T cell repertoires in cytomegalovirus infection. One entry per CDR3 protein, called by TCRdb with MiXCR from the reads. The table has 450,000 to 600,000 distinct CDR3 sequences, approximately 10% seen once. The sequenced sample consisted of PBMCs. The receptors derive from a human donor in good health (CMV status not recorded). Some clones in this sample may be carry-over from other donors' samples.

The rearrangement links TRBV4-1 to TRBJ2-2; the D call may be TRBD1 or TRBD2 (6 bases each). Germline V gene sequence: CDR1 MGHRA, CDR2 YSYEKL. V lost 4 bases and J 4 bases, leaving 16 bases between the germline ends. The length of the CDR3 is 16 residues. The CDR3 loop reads CASSLLGGPSTGELFF. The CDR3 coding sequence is TGCGCCAGCAGCCTCCTAGGGGGGCCCTCCACCGGGGAGCTGTTTTTT.

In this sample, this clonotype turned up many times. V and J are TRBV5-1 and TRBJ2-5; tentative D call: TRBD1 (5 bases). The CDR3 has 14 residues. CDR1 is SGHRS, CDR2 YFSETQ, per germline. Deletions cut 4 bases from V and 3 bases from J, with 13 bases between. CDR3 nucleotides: TGCGCCAGCAGCCTGGTGGGCAGGGAAGAGACCCAGTACTTC. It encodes CASSLVGREETQYF.

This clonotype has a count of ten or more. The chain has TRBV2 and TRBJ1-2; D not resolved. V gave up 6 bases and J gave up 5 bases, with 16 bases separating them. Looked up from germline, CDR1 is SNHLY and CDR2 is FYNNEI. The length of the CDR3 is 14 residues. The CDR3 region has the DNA TGTGCCAGCAGAGACGGGCCGCTTCGGTATGGCTACACCTTC. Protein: CASRDGPLRYGYTF.

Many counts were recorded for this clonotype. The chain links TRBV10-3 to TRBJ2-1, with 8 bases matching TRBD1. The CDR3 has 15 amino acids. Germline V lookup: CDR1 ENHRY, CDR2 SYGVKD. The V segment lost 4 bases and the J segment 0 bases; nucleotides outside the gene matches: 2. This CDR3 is CAISAQGASYNEQFF. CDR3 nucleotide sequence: TGTGCCATCAGTGCTCAGGGGGCCTCCTACAATGAGCAGTTCTTC.

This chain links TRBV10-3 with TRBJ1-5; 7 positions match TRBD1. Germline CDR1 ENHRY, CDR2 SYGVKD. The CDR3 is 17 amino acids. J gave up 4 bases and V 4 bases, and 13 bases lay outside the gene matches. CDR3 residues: CAISVGLNTGVNQPQHF. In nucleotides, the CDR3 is TGTGCCATCAGTGTGGGGCTCAACACAGGGGTGAATCAGCCCCAGCATTTT.

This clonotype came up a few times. CDR3 sequence: CASSLGQGPTNSPLHF. CDR3 coding DNA: TGTGCCAGCAGCTTGGGACAGGGGCCGACAAATTCACCCCTCCACTTT. The chain employs TRBV5-4 and TRBJ1-6; 8 bases line up with TRBD1. The CDR3 covers 16 residues. Germline V gene data show CDR1 as SGHNT and CDR2 as YYREEE (reference sequence). V lost 0 bases and J lost 7; bases outside the gene matches: 6. Based on the CDR3 plus reference TRBV5-4 and TRBJ1-6, the full variable domain is ETGVTQSPTHLIKTRGQQVTLRCSSQSGHNTVSWYQQALGQGPQFIFQYYREEENGRGNFPPRFSGLQFPNYSSELNVNALELDDSALYLCASSLGQGPTNSPLHFGNGTRLTVT.

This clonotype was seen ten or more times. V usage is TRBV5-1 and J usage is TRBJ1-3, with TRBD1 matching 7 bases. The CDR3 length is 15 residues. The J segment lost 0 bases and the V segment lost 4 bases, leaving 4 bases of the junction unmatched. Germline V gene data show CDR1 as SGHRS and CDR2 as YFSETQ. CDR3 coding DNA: TGCGCCAGCAGCGACAGGGTTGACTCTGGAAACACCATATATTTT. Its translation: CASSDRVDSGNTIYF. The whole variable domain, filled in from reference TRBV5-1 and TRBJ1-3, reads KAGVTQTPRYLIKTRGQQVTLSCSPISGHRSVSWYQQTPGQGLQFLFEYFSETQRNKGNFPGRFSGRQFSNSRSEMNVSTLELGDSALYLCASSDRVDSGNTIYFGEGSWLTVV.

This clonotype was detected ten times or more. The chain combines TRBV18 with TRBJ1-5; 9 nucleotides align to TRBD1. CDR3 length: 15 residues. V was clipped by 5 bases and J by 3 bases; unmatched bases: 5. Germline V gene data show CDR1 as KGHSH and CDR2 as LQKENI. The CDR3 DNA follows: TGTGCCAGCTCAACGACAGGGGGGACCAATCAGCCCCAGCATTTT. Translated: CASSTTGGTNQPQHF.

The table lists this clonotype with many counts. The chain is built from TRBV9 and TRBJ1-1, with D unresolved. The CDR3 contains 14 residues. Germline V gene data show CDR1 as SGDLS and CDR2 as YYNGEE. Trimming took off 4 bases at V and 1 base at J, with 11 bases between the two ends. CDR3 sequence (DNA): TGTGCCAGCAGCTGGACGGCGGCGAACACTGAAGCTTTCTTT. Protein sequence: CASSWTAANTEAFF.

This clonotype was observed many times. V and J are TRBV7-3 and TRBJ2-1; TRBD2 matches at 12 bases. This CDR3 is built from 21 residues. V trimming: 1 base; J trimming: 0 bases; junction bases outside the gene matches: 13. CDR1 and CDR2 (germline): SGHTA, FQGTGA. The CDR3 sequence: CASSLKSGGLAGTSSYNEQFF. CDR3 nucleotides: TGTGCCAGCAGCTTAAAGTCGGGGGGACTAGCGGGTACCAGCTCCTACAATGAGCAGTTCTTC.

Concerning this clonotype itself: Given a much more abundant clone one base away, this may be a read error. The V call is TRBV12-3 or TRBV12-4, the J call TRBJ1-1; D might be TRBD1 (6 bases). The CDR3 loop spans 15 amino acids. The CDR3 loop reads CASSFEIFWGAEAYF. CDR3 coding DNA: TGTGCCAGCAGTTTTGAGATTTTCTGGGGGGCTGAAGCTTACTTT.

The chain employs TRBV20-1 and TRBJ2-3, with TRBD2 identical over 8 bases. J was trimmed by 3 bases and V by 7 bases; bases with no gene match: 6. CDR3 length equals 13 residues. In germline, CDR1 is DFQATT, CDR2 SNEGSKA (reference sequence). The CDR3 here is CSGATGGTDTQYF. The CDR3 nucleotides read TGCAGTGGGGCGACGGGGGGGACAGATACGCAGTATTTT.

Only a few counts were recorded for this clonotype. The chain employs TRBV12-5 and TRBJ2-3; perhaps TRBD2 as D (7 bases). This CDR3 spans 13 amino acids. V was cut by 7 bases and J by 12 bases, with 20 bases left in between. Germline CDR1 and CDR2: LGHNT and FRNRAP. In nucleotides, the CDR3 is TGTGCTAGTGCCCCCCGAGAGGGGGGGTTTCAGTATTTT. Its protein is CASAPREGGFQYF.

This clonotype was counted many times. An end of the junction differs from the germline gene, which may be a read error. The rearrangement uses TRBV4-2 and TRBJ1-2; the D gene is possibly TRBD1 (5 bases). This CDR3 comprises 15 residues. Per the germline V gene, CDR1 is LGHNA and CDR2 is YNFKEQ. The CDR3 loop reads CASSQGGGANYGYTF. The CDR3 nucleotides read TGCGCCAGCAGCCAAGGTGGAGGGGCTAACTATGGCTACACCTTC.

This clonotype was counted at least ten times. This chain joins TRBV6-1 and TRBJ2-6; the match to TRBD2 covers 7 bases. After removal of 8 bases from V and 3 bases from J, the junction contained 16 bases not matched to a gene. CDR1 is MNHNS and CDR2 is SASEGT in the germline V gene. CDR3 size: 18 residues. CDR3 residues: CASSQRRQGGVGANVLTF. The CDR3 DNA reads TGTGCCAGCTCCCAGAGGAGGCAGGGAGGGGTTGGGGCCAACGTCCTGACTTTC.

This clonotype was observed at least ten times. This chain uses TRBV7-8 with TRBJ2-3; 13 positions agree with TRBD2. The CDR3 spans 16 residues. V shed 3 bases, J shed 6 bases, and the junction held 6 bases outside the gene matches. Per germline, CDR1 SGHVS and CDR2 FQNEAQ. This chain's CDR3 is CASSFPMTSGGDTQYF. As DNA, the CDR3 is TGTGCCAGCAGCTTTCCCATGACTAGCGGGGGGGATACGCAGTATTTT.

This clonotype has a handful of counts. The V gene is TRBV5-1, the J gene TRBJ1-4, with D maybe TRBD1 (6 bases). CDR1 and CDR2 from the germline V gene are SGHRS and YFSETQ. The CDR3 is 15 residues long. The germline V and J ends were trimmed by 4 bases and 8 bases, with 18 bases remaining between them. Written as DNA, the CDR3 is TGCGCCAGCAGCGGAACAGGGTTTGGGTCGGAAAAACTGTTTTTT. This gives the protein CASSGTGFGSEKLFF.

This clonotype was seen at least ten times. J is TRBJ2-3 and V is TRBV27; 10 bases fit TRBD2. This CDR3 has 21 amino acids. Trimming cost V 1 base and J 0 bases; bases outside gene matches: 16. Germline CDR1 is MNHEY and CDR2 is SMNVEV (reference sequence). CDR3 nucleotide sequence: TGTGCCAGCAGTTTATTCCCCCAGGTGTCGGGACTAGCGTCGAGCACAGATACGCAGTATTTT. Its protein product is CASSLFPQVSGLASSTDTQYF.

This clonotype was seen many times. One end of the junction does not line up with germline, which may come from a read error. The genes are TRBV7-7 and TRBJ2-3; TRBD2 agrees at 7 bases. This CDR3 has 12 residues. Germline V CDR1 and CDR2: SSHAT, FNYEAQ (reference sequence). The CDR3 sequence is CASSPPGGTQYF. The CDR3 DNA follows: TGTGCTAGCAGCCCTCCGGGGGGTACGCAGTATTTT.

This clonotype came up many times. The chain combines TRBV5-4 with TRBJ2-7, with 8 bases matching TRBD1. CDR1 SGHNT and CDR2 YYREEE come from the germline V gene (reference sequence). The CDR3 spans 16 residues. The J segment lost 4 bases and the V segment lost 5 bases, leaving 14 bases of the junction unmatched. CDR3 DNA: TGTGCCAGCAGTACCGGAACGGGACAGGCTGGTTACGAGCAGTACTTC. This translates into CASSTGTGQAGYEQYF.

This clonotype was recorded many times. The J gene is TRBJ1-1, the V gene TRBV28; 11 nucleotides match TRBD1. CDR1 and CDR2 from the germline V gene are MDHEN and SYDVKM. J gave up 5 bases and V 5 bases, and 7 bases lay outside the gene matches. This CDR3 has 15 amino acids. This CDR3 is CASSPGQGASTEAFF. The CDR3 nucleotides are TGTGCCAGCAGTCCTGGACAGGGGGCTAGTACTGAAGCTTTCTTT. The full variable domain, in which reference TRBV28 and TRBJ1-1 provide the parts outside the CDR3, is DVKVTQSSRYLVKRTGEKVFLECVQDMDHENMFWYRQDPGLGLRLIYFSYDVKMKEKGDIPEGYSVSREKKERFSLILESASTNQTSMYLCASSPGQGASTEAFFGQGTRLTVV.

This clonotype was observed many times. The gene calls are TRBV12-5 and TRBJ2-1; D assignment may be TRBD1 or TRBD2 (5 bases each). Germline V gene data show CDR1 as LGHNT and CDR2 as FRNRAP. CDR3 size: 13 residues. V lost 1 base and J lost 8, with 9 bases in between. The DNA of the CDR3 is TGTGCTAGTGGTTTGGGAGGGGACCATGAGCAGTTCTTC. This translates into CASGLGGDHEQFF. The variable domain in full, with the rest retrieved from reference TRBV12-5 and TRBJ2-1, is DARVTQTPRHKVTEMGQEVTMRCQPILGHNTVFWYRQTMMQGLELLAYFRNRAPLDDSGMPKDRFSAEMPDATLATLKIQPSEPRDSAVYFCASGLGGDHEQFFGPGTRLTVL.

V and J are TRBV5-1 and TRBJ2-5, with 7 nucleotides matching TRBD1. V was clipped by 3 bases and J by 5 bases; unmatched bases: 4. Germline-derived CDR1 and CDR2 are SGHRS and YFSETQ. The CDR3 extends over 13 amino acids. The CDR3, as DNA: TGCGCCAGCAGCTCTATAGGGGGCGAGACCCAGTACTTC. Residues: CASSSIGGETQYF.

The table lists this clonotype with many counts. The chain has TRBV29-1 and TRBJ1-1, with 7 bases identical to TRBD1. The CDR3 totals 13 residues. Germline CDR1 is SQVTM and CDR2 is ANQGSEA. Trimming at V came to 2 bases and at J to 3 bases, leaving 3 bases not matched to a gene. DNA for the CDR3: TGCAGCGTTGAACGGGGACAGCACACTGAAGCTTTCTTT. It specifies CSVERGQHTEAFF.

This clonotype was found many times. CDR3 sequence (DNA): TGCGCCAGCAGTCAGGGCAGGGGTTTCTTCAGGGAGCAGTTCTTC. Encoded protein: CASSQGRGFFREQFF. This chain connects TRBV23-1 to TRBJ2-1; D may be TRBD1 (6 bases). TRBV23-1 is labeled an ORF, and its function is uncertain. V was cut by 3 bases and J by 10 bases, with 19 bases left in between. This CDR3 is 15 amino acids long.

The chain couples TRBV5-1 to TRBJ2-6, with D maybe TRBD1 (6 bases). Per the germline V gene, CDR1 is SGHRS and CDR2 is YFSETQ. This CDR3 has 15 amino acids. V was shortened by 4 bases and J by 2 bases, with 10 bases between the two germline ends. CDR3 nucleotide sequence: TGCGCCAGCAGCGCCACAGGGACTGGGGCCAACGTCCTGACTTTC. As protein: CASSATGTGANVLTF.

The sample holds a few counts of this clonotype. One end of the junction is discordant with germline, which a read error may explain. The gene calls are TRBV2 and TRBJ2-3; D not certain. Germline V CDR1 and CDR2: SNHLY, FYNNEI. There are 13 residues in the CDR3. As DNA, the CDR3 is TGTGCCAGCAGGGAAGATCACACAGATACGCAGTATTTT. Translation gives CASREDHTDTQYF.

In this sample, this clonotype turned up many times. Here the CDR3 reads CASSFRGEGYTF. CDR3 nucleotide sequence: TGTGCCAGCAGCTTCAGGGGAGAAGGCTACACCTTC. The V and J genes are TRBV11-1 and TRBJ1-2, with a tentative D call TRBD1 (6 bases). V was cut by 3 bases and J by 8 bases, with 10 bases left in between. The germline V gene has CDR1 SGHAT and CDR2 FQDESV (reference sequence). This CDR3 is 12 amino acids long.